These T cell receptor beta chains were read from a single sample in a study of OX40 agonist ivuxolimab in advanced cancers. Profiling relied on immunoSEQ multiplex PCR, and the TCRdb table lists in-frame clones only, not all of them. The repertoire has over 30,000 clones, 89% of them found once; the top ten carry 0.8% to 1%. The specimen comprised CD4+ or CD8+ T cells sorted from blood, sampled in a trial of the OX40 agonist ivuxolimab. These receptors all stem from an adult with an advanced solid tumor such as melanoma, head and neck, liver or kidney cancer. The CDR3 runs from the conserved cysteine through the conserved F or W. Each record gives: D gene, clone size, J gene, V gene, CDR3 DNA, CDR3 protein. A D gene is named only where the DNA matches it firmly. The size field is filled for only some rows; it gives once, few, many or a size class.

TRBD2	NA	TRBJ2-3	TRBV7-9	TGTGCCAGCAGCTTGTTAGCGGGACGCACAGATACGCAGTATTTT	CASSLLAGRTDTQYF
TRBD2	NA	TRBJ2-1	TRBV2	TGTGCCAGCAGGCTGGGAATAGCGGGGGGGAATGAGCAGTTCTTC	CASRLGIAGGNEQFF
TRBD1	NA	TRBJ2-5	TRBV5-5	TGTGCCAGCAGCCATGATGGGACAGCCGGGGCCCAGTACTTC	CASSHDGTAGAQYF
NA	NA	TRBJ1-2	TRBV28	TGTGCCAGCAGTTCGCCCGGAGGGACGGGGAACTATGGCTACACCTTC	CASSSPGGTGNYGYTF
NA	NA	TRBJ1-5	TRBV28	TGTGCCAGCAACACACAGGAAAGCAATCAGCCCCAGCATTTT	CASNTQESNQPQHF
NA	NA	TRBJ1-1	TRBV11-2	TGTGCCAGCAGCTTAGGGTATGGACACCAGAACACTGAAGCTTTCTTT	CASSLGYGHQNTEAFF
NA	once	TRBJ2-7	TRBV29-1	TGCAGCGTTGAAGATCCCCAGGGGACGCGGGAGCAGTACTTC	CSVEDPQGTREQYF
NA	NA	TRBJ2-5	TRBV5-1	TGCGCCAGCAGGCGGGGTGGACTTTTCCAAGAGACCCAGTACTTC	CASRRGGLFQETQYF
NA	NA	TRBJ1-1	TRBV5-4	TGTGCCAGCAGCTTGGCGGGGCCAGTATATGAAGCTTTCTTT	CASSLAGPVYEAFF
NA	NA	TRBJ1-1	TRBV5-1	TGCGCCAGCAGCTTGGCCCCCGGAGTTGATGAAGCTTTCTTT	CASSLAPGVDEAFF
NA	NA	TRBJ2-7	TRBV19	TGTGCCAGTAGTTCTGTCGCCTACGAGCAGTACTTC	CASSSVAYEQYF
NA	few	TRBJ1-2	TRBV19	TGTGCCAGTCTCAGGGGAGGAGGGTATGGCTACACCTTC	CASLRGGGYGYTF
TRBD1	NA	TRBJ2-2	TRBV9	TGTGCCAGCAGTCGACAGGGGGGAAGGGCCGAGCTGTTTTTT	CASSRQGGRAELFF
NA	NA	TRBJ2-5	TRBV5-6	TGTGCCAGCAGCTTTGCAAGAACGGAGACCCAGTACTTC	CASSFARTETQYF
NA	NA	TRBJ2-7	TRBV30	TGTGCCTGGAGTGTGTGGGGGGACGAGCAGTACTTC	CAWSVWGDEQYF
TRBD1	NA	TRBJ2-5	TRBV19	TGTGCCAGTAGTGCGGACAGGGGGCGGGAGACCCAGTACTTC	CASSADRGRETQYF
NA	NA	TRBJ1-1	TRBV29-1	TGCAGCGTTGCTTGGGAGGGGAGAGCTGAAGCTTTCTTT	CSVAWEGRAEAFF
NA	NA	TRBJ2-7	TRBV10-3	TGTGCCATCAGTGAATCTAAACTGACAATTTACGAGCAGTACTTC	CAISESKLTIYEQYF
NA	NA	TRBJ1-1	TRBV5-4	TGTGCCAGCAGCTTTATAACAGGGAGGAACACTGAAGCTTTCTTT	CASSFITGRNTEAFF
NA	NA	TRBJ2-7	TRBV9	TGTGCCAGCAGCGTAGCGATGTCCGCCGAGCAGTACTTC	CASSVAMSAEQYF
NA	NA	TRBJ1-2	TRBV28	TGTGCCAGCAGCTTTGACGGGGGCTACACCTTC	CASSFDGGYTF
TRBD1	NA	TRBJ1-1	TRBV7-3	TGTGCCAGCAGCTTGACAGGGGCGAACACTGAAGCTTTCTTT	CASSLTGANTEAFF
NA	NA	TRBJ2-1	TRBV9	TGTGCCAGCAGCGTAGGGAGCGACCCCTCCTACAATGAGCAGTTCTTC	CASSVGSDPSYNEQFF
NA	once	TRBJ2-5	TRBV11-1	TGTGCCAGCAGCCTCCGAGACAGGGAGGTTCAAGAGACCCAGTACTTC	CASSLRDREVQETQYF
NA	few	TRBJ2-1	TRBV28	TGTGCCAGCAGTGCCCTAGCGCCCAATGAGCAGTTCTTC	CASSALAPNEQFF
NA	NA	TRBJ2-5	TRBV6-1	TGTGCCAGCAGTGGACAGGAGGGAGAGACCCAGTACTTC	CASSGQEGETQYF
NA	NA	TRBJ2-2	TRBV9	TGTGCCAGCAGCGTGGTTCGGGAGTTCGGGGAGCTGTTTTTT	CASSVVREFGELFF
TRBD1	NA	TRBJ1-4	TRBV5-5	TGTGCCAGCAGCAAGGACAGGGGGCTCGAAAAACTGTTTTTT	CASSKDRGLEKLFF
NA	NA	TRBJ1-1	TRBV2	TGTGCCAGCTCGGAGGACACTGAAGCTTTCTTT	CASSEDTEAFF